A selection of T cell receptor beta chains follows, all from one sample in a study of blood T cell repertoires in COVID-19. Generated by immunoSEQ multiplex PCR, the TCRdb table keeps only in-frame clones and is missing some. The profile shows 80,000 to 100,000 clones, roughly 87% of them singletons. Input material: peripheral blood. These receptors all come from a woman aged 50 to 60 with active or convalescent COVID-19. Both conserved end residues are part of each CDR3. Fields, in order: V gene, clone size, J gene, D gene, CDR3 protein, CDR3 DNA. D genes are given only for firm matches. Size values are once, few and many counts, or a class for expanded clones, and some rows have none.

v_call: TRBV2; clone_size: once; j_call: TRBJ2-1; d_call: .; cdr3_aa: CASTNWGGRDNEQFF; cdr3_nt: TGTGCCAGCACTAACTGGGGGGGCCGGGACAATGAGCAGTTCTTC
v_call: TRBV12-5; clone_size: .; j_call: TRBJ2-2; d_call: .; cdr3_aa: CASGLVNRFSDSHNTGELFF; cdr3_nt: TGTGCTAGTGGTTTGGTAAATAGGTTTTCGGACAGTCATAACACCGGGGAGCTGTTTTTT
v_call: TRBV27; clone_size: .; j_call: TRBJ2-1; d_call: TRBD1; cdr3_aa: CASSLWDRDYNEQFF; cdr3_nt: TGTGCCAGCAGTTTATGGGACAGAGACTACAATGAGCAGTTCTTC
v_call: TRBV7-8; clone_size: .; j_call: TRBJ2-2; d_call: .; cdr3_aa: CASSRDWNTGELFF; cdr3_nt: TGTGCCAGCAGCCGAGACTGGAACACCGGGGAGCTGTTTTTT
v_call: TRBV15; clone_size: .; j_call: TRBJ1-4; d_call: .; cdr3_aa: CATSMSATNEKLFF; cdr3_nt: TGTGCCACCAGCATGAGTGCAACTAATGAAAAACTGTTTTTT
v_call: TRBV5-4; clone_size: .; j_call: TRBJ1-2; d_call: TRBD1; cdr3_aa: CASSLSRGPGYTF; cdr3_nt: TGTGCCAGCAGCTTGTCTAGGGGGCCGGGCTACACCTTC
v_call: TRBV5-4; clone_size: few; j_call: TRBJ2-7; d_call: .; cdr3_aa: CASSLQGGGYEQYF; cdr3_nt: TGTGCCAGCAGCTTGCAGGGAGGAGGCTACGAGCAGTACTTC
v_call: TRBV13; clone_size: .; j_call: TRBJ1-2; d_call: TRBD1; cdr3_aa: CASSAGQGAAADGYTF; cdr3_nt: TGTGCCAGCAGCGCCGGACAGGGGGCCGCCGCTGATGGCTACACCTTC
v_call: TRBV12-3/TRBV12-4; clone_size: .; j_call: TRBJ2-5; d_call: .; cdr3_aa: CASRGSSQETQYF; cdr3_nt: TGTGCCAGCAGAGGGAGTAGTCAAGAGACCCAGTACTTC
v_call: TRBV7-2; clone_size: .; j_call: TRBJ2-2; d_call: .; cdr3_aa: CASSLGAGELFF; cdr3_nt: TGTGCCAGCAGCTTAGGAGCCGGGGAGCTGTTTTTT
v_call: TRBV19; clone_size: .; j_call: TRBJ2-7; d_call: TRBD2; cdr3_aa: CASTPGLAGGTYEQYF; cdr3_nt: TGTGCCAGTACCCCGGGACTAGCGGGGGGAACCTACGAGCAGTACTTC
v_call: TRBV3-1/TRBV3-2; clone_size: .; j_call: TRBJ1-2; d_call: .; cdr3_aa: CASSPGRGSAGYTF; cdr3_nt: TGTGCCAGCAGCCCAGGACGGGGAAGCGCTGGCTACACCTTC
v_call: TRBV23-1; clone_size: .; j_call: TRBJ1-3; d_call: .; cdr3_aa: CASSPDTFSGNTIYF; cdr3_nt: TGCGCCAGCAGTCCAGACACCTTCTCTGGAAACACCATATATTTT
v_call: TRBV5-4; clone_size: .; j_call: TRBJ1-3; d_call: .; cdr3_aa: CASSELQGSAGNTIYF; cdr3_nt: TGTGCCAGCAGCGAATTACAGGGTAGTGCTGGAAACACCATATATTTT
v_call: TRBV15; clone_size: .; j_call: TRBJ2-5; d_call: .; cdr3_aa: CATSRDPGFQETQYF; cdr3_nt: TGTGCCACCAGCAGAGATCCAGGGTTCCAAGAGACCCAGTACTTC
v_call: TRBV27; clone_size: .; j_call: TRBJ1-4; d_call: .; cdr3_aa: CASSTPGMGNEKLFF; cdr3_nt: TGTGCCAGCAGTACCCCCGGGATGGGTAATGAAAAACTGTTTTTT
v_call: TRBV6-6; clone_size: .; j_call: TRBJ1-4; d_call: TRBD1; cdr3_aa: CASSRGTVNNEKLFF; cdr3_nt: TGTGCCAGCAGCCGCGGGACAGTCAATAATGAAAAACTGTTTTTT
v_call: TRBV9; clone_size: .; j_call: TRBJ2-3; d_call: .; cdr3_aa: CASSVEGVGDTQYF; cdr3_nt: TGTGCCAGCAGCGTAGAAGGGGTTGGGGATACGCAGTATTTT
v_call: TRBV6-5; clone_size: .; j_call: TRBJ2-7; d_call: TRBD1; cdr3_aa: CASSSVRGTGSHEQYF; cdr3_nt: TGTGCCAGCAGTTCTGTTCGCGGGACAGGTTCGCACGAGCAGTACTTC
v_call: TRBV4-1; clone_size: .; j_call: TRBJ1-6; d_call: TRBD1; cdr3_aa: CASSQEPPQGAGSSPLHF; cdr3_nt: TGCGCCAGCAGCCAAGAACCACCCCAGGGGGCAGGGAGTTCACCCCTCCACTTT
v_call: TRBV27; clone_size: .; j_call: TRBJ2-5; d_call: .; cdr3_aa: CASSLAYSGETQYF; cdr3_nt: TGTGCCAGCAGTTTGGCATACTCAGGAGAGACCCAGTACTTC
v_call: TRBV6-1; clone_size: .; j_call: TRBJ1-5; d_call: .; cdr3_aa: CASSESPQHF; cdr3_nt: TGTGCCAGCAGTGAGTCACCCCAGCATTTT
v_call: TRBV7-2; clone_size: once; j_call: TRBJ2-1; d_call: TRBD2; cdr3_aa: CASSFSGGTLYNEQFF; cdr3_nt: TGTGCCAGCAGCTTTAGCGGGGGGACCCTCTACAATGAGCAGTTCTTC
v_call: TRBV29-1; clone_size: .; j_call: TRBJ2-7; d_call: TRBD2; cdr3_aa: CSVQRSGGASEQYF; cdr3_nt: TGCAGCGTTCAACGGAGCGGGGGGGCATCCGAGCAGTACTTC
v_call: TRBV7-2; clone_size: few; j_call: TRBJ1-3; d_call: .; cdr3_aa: CASSLVSSGNTIYF; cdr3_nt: TGTGCCAGCAGCCTAGTGAGCTCTGGAAACACCATATATTTT
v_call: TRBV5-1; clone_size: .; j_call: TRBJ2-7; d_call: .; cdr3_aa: CASSLSQGKGEQYF; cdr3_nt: TGCGCCAGCAGCTTGTCTCAGGGTAAAGGCGAGCAGTACTTC
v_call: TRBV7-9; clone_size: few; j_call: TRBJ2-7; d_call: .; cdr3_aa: CASSLNTIYEQYF; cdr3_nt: TGTGCCAGCAGCTTAAACACGATCTACGAGCAGTACTTC
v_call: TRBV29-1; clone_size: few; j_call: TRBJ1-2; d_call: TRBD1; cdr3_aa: CSVIKGQGPNYGYTF; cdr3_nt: TGCAGCGTTATAAAGGGACAGGGGCCTAACTATGGCTACACCTTC
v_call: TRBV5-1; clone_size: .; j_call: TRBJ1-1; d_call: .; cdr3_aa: CASSLAFGGQNTEAFF; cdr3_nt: TGCGCCAGCAGCTTGGCCTTTGGGGGACAGAACACTGAAGCTTTCTTT
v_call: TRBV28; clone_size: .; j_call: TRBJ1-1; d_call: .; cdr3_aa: CASSLLTQVNTEAFF; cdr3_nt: TGTGCCAGCAGTTTATTGACCCAGGTCAACACTGAAGCTTTCTTT
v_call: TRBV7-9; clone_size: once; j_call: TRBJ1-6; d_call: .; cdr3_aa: CASSPSLGDSPLHF; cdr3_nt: TGTGCCAGCAGCCCGAGTCTCGGAGATTCACCCCTCCACTTT
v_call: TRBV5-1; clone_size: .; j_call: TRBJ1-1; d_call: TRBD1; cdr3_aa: CASSIGQGARVLTEAFF; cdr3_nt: TGCGCCAGCAGCATCGGACAGGGGGCTCGAGTACTCACTGAAGCTTTCTTT
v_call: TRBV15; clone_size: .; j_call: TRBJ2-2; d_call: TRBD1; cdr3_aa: CATSRDRTGVNTGELFF; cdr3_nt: TGTGCCACCAGCAGAGATCGGACAGGGGTGAACACCGGGGAGCTGTTTTTT
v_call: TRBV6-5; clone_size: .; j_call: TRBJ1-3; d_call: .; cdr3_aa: CASSYEGGNTIYF; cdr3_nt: TGTGCCAGCAGTTACGAGGGAGGAAACACCATATATTTT
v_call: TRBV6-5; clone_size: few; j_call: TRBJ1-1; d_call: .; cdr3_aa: CASSSTMNTEAFF; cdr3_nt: TGTGCCAGCAGTTCGACAATGAACACTGAAGCTTTCTTT
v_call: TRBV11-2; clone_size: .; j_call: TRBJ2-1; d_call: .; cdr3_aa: CASGRTNNEQFF; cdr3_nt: TGTGCCAGCGGAAGAACTAACAATGAGCAGTTCTTC
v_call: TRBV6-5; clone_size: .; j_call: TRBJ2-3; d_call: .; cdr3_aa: CASSYRAAREDTQYF; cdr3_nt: TGTGCCAGCAGTTACAGGGCCGCTCGGGAAGATACGCAGTATTTT
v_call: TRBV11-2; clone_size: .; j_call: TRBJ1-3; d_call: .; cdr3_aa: CASSSGLGNTIYF; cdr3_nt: TGTGCCAGCAGCTCAGGGCTCGGAAACACCATATATTTT
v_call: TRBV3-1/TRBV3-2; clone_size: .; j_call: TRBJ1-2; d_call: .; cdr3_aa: CASSQDSGLSGYTF; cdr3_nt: TGTGCCAGCAGCCAAGATTCGGGACTTAGTGGCTACACCTTC
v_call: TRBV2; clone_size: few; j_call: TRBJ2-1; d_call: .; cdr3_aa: CASSGGAYNEQFF; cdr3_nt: TGTGCCAGCAGTGGGGGAGCCTACAATGAGCAGTTCTTC
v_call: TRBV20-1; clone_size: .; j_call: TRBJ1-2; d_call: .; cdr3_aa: CSATQNYGYTF; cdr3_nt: TGCAGTGCCACGCAGAACTATGGCTACACCTTC
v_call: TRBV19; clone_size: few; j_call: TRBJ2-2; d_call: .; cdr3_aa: CASSVFGELFF; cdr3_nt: TGTGCCAGTAGCGTTTTCGGGGAGCTGTTTTTT
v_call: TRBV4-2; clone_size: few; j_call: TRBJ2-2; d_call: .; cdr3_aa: CASSTGTQNTGELFF; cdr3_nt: TGTGCCAGCAGCACAGGGACACAAAACACCGGGGAGCTGTTTTTT
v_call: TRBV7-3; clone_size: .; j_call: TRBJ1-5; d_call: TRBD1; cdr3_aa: CASSRTRDRGPPQHF; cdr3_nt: TGTGCCAGCAGCCGAACCCGGGACAGGGGGCCGCCCCAGCATTTT
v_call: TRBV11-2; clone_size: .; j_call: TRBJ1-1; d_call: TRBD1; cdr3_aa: CASRTYLDRVNTEAFF; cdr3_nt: TGTGCCAGCAGAACCTACCTGGACAGGGTGAACACTGAAGCTTTCTTT
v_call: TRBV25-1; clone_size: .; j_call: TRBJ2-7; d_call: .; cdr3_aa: CASSVEGLPYEQYF; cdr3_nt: TGTGCCAGCAGTGTGGAGGGGTTACCCTACGAGCAGTACTTC
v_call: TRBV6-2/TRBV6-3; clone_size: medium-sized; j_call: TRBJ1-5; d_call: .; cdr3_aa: CASSPVGRGGVSQPQHF; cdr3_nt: TGTGCCAGCAGTCCCGTTGGGCGAGGGGGGGTGAGCCAGCCCCAGCATTTT
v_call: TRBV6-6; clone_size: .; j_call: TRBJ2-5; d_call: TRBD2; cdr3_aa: CASSQAGTSGQETQYF; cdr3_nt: TGTGCCAGCAGTCAAGCCGGGACTAGCGGACAAGAGACCCAGTACTTC
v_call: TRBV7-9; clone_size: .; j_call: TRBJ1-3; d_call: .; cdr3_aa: CASSLQASSGNTIYF; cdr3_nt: TGTGCCAGCAGCTTACAGGCGAGCTCTGGAAACACCATATATTTT
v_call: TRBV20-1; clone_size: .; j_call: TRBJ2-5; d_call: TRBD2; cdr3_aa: CSASKASGGSETQYF; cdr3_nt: TGCAGTGCTAGTAAGGCTAGCGGGGGATCTGAGACCCAGTACTTC